Listed below are T cell receptor beta chains from one sample, sequenced in a study of graft-versus-host responses after intestinal transplantation. The data were produced by immunoSEQ multiplex PCR, yet TCRdb's version contains in-frame clones alone and is incomplete. Here the sample spans 95,000 to 150,000 clones, 85% to 95% being singletons. Antigen specificity for these receptors is unknown. Sequencing was performed on unstimulated CD8+ T cells sorted from spleen or lymph node cells, taken before intestinal transplant. Receptor source: a human donor who received an intestinal transplant. Each CDR3 is given with its conserved first and last residue. The order of the fields is V gene, J gene, D gene, clone size, CDR3 DNA, CDR3 protein. D genes are given only for firm matches. Size is omitted from some rows. Given values are once, few, many or a class for expanded clones.

TRBV4-1	TRBJ2-5	-	-	TGCGCCAGCAGCCAAGATTTCCGTTCGGGGCGAGGAGAGACCCAGTACTTC	CASSQDFRSGRGETQYF
TRBV20-1	TRBJ2-7	-	-	TGCAGTGCTAGGACGGGATACGAGCAGTACTTC	CSARTGYEQYF
TRBV7-2	TRBJ2-1	-	-	TGTGCCAGCAGCTTAAGCGGGTTGCGGTCATACAATGAGCAGTTCTTC	CASSLSGLRSYNEQFF
TRBV9	TRBJ2-2	TRBD2	-	TGTGCCAGCAGCGTAGGACTAGCGGGAGCAACGTTCACCGGGGAGCTGTTTTTT	CASSVGLAGATFTGELFF
TRBV4-1	TRBJ2-5	TRBD1	-	TGCGCCAGCAGTTCAAGGACAGGGGGCTTGAAGACCCAGTACTTC	CASSSRTGGLKTQYF
TRBV10-3	TRBJ2-1	-	-	TGTGCCGCCTCCGGGACTTCCCGCTACGAGCAGTTCTTC	CAASGTSRYEQFF
TRBV2	TRBJ2-1	TRBD2	once	TGTGCCAGCAGTCGACTAGCGGGGGTCTACAATGAGCAGTTCTTC	CASSRLAGVYNEQFF
TRBV4-2	TRBJ2-7	TRBD1	-	TGTGCCAGCAGCCAAGGGAATGACAGGGTACTGGACGAGCAGTACTTC	CASSQGNDRVLDEQYF
TRBV5-4	TRBJ2-5	-	-	TGTGCCAGCAGCTTCCGGGCCGCAAGGGGAGAGACCCAGTACTTC	CASSFRAARGETQYF
TRBV28	TRBJ1-5	-	-	TGTGCCAGCACCATCAGCAATCAGCCCCAGCATTTT	CASTISNQPQHF
TRBV11-2	TRBJ2-3	-	-	TGTGCCAGCAGCTTACGGTTAGATACGCAGTATTTT	CASSLRLDTQYF
TRBV2	TRBJ2-2	-	-	TGTGCCAGCAGGCAGGGTTATAGCGGGGAGCTGTTTTTT	CASRQGYSGELFF
TRBV18	TRBJ2-3	-	once	TGTGCCAGCTCGGGGGACTCCACAGATACGCAGTATTTT	CASSGDSTDTQYF
TRBV30	TRBJ2-7	-	-	TGTGCCTGGAGTACGGATTCGTGGTACGAGCAGTACTTC	CAWSTDSWYEQYF
TRBV4-1	TRBJ1-5	-	-	TGCGCCAGCAGCCAAGGTCGGGGGCTTAGCAATCAGCCCCAGCATTTT	CASSQGRGLSNQPQHF
TRBV5-4	TRBJ2-1	TRBD2	-	TGTGCCAGCAGCCCTCTGGCGGGAGGGGGGTACAATGAGCAGTTCTTC	CASSPLAGGGYNEQFF
TRBV20-1	TRBJ2-2	-	-	TGCAGTGCTATTAACACCGGGGAGCTGTTTTTT	CSAINTGELFF
TRBV28	TRBJ2-3	TRBD2	-	TGTGCCAGCAGTCTCTCATTGACTAGCCCTAGCACAGATACGCAGTATTTT	CASSLSLTSPSTDTQYF
TRBV2	TRBJ1-5	-	-	TGTGCCAGCAGCGAGTGGGGGGAGAGGAGCAATCAGCCCCAGCATTTT	CASSEWGERSNQPQHF
TRBV11-2	TRBJ1-1	-	-	TGTGCCAGCAGCGGACGGAAAGCTTTCTTT	CASSGRKAFF
TRBV7-7	TRBJ2-5	TRBD2	-	TGTGCTAGCAGCGAGACGGGACTAGGAGAGACCCAGTACTTC	CASSETGLGETQYF
TRBV10-3	TRBJ1-5	-	-	TGTGCCATCAGTGAGGTCTGGGTTGAAAGCAATCAGCCCCAGCATTTT	CAISEVWVESNQPQHF
TRBV4-2	TRBJ2-1	TRBD2	-	TGTGCCAGCAGCCAAGAAGGGCTAGCGGGAGACAATGAGCAGTTCTTC	CASSQEGLAGDNEQFF
TRBV27	TRBJ2-5	TRBD2	-	TGTGCCAGCAGTTTATTTGCGGGAGTAGAGACCCAGTACTTC	CASSLFAGVETQYF
TRBV28	TRBJ2-5	TRBD2	-	TGTGCCAGCAGTTTTGGGAGCGGGGAGTACTTC	CASSFGSGEYF
TRBV13	TRBJ2-1	TRBD2	-	TGTGCCAGCAGCTTAATAGCGGGACGTTCGGGTGAGCAGTTCTTC	CASSLIAGRSGEQFF
TRBV11-2	TRBJ1-4	-	-	TGTGCCAGCAGCTTAGGCAGGACAACTAATGAAAAACTGTTTTTT	CASSLGRTTNEKLFF
TRBV6-1	TRBJ1-6	TRBD1	-	TGTGCCAGCAGTGAAGACCCGGGACAGAATAATTCACCCCTCCACTTT	CASSEDPGQNNSPLHF
TRBV7-8	TRBJ2-7	-	once	TGTGCCAGCAGCCCCGGGACTTCCTACGAGCAGTACTTC	CASSPGTSYEQYF
TRBV4-1	TRBJ2-3	-	-	TGCGCCAGCAGCCAATCAGAGTTTTTCACAGATACGCAGTATTTT	CASSQSEFFTDTQYF
TRBV19	TRBJ2-6	-	-	TGTGCCAGTAGTATAAGCCCCTCTGGGGCCAACGTCCTGACTTTC	CASSISPSGANVLTF